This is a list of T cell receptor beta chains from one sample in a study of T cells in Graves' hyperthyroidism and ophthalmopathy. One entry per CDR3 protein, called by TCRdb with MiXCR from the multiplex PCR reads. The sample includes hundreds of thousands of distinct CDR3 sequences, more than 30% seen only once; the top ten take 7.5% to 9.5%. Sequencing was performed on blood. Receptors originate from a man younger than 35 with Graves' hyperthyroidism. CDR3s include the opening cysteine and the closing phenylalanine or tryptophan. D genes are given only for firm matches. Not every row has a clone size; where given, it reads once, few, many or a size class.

CSVSGSTGFYSYEQYF TGCAGCGTTAGCGGAAGCACAGGGTTCTATTCCTACGAGCAGTACTTC . TRBJ2-7 many TRBV29-1
CASSFTRNYGYTF TGTGCCAGCAGCTTCACACGTAACTATGGCTACACCTTC . TRBJ1-2 . TRBV7-3
CASSQGVSTRSSPLHF TGTGCCAGCAGCCAAGGCGTCAGCACGAGGAGTTCACCCCTCCACTTT . TRBJ1-6 many TRBV7-3
CASSDLREAPETQYF TGTGCCAGCAGTGATTTGCGGGAGGCCCCAGAGACCCAGTACTTC TRBD2 TRBJ2-5 many TRBV25-1
CSLLGEGVTEAFF TGCAGCCTGCTGGGGGAAGGCGTCACTGAAGCTTTCTTT . TRBJ1-1 . TRBV29-1
CASSRARQIQETQYF TGTGCCAGCAGTCGGGCCAGACAAATCCAAGAGACCCAGTACTTC . TRBJ2-5 few TRBV6-2/TRBV6-3
CASSQEPGSQPQHF TGCGCCAGCAGCCAAGAACCAGGCAGTCAGCCCCAGCATTTT . TRBJ1-5 . TRBV4-3
CSARVPRGAYNSPLHF TGCAGTGCTAGAGTCCCTAGGGGGGCTTATAATTCACCCCTCCACTTT . TRBJ1-6 . TRBV20-1
CASLPPGNEQYF TGTGCCAGCCTCCCCCCAGGGAACGAGCAGTACTTC . TRBJ2-7 many TRBV2
CASSVDAALGSPLHF TGTGCCAGCAGCGTAGATGCGGCCTTGGGCTCACCCCTCCACTTT . TRBJ1-6 many TRBV9
CASSQGDGYNSPLHF TGTGCCAGCAGCCAGGGAGATGGCTATAATTCACCCCTCCACTTT . TRBJ1-6 many TRBV7-2
CASSSPHDTPSSGANVLTF TGCGCCAGCAGTTCCCCTCACGACACCCCAAGCTCTGGGGCCAACGTCCTGACTTTC . TRBJ2-6 . TRBV5-1
CASGLDSEQYF TGTGCCAGCGGATTGGATAGCGAGCAGTACTTC . TRBJ2-7 many TRBV2
CASSEWVGVSYEQYF TGTGCCAGCAGTGAATGGGTGGGCGTCTCCTACGAGCAGTACTTC . TRBJ2-7 many TRBV25-1
CASSLVAGHWDEKLFF TGTGCCAGCAGCTTAGTCGCGGGACACTGGGATGAAAAACTGTTTTTT . TRBJ1-4 . TRBV7-2
CASSNGQGPGYEQYF TGTGCCAGCAGCAATGGACAGGGTCCAGGCTACGAGCAGTACTTC TRBD1 TRBJ2-7 many TRBV9
CASNQDWGPEQYF TGTGCCAGCAACCAAGATTGGGGGCCCGAGCAGTACTTC . TRBJ2-7 . TRBV7-2
CASAGTGDSGANVLTF TGTGCCAGCGCCGGGACAGGGGACTCTGGGGCCAACGTCCTGACTTTC TRBD1 TRBJ2-6 many TRBV19
CASSYSNGVYGYTF TGTGCCAGCAGTTACTCTAACGGAGTCTATGGCTACACCTTC . TRBJ1-2 few TRBV6-5
CASSLAGAPYEQYF TGTGCCAGCAGCTTAGCCGGCGCCCCTTACGAGCAGTACTTC . TRBJ2-7 many TRBV5-1
CASSLGSRGGDGTEAFF TGTGCCAGCAGTTTAGGGAGCCGGGGAGGGGACGGCACTGAAGCTTTCTTT . TRBJ1-1 few TRBV12-3/TRBV12-4
CASSSIQSQYF TGTGCCAGCAGCTCGATACAGTCCCAGTACTTC . TRBJ2-5 . TRBV7-9
CASSETGRGNEKLFF TGCGCCAGCAGTGAGACAGGGCGGGGTAATGAAAAACTGTTTTTT . TRBJ1-4 many TRBV10-2
CASSRADRSSPLHF TGTGCCAGCAGCAGGGCGGACAGATCTTCACCCCTCCACTTT . TRBJ1-6 . TRBV7-2
CASRGTGGLQETQYF TGTGCCAGCAGGGGGACAGGGGGCCTTCAAGAGACCCAGTACTTC TRBD1 TRBJ2-5 once TRBV5-4
CASSPPQGDNSPLHF TGCGCCAGCAGCCCGCCGCAGGGGGATAATTCACCCCTCCACTTT TRBD1 TRBJ1-6 few TRBV5-1
CASRVESLLNSPLHF TGTGCCAGCAGGGTGGAATCTCTCCTTAATTCACCCCTCCACTTT . TRBJ1-6 . TRBV2
CASAIGARGQETQYF TGCGCCAGCGCCATTGGGGCCCGGGGACAAGAGACCCAGTACTTC . TRBJ2-5 . TRBV5-1
CASGRSPWGYTF TGTGCCAGCGGAAGGAGTCCCTGGGGCTACACCTTC . TRBJ1-2 . TRBV12-3/TRBV12-4
CATSSLASSGAGELFF TGTGCCACCAGCAGCTTGGCCTCCTCGGGGGCCGGGGAGCTGTTTTTT . TRBJ2-2 . TRBV15
CASSLGWGSETQHF TGCGCCAGCAGCTTGGGGTGGGGAAGCGAGACCCAGCATTTT . TRBJ1-5 . TRBV5-1
CASSLGYGTYRF TGTGCCAGCAGCTTAGGTTATGGTACCTACCGCTTC . TRBJ2-7 . TRBV7-8
CASSVATTGELFF TGTGCCAGCAGCGTAGCCACCACCGGGGAGCTGTTTTTT . TRBJ2-2 . TRBV2
CASSLHPYEQYF TGTGCCAGCAGCCTCCATCCCTACGAGCAGTACTTC . TRBJ2-7 . TRBV7-9
CASSQQLTPAYEQYF TGCGCCAGCAGCCAGCAGCTCACACCAGCCTACGAGCAGTACTTC . TRBJ2-7 . TRBV7-8
CAISYRDGLSRANVLTF TGTGCCATCAGTTACCGGGACGGCCTCTCTAGGGCCAACGTCCTGACTTTC . TRBJ2-6 . TRBV6-5
CASSIAGLEQYF TGTGCCAGCAGTATAGCCGGTTTGGAGCAGTACTTC . TRBJ2-7 few TRBV6-2/TRBV6-3
CASGGVTYGYTF TGTGCTAGTGGAGGGGTAACCTATGGCTACACCTTC . TRBJ1-2 few TRBV12-5
CASSLFGGTNEKLFF TGTGCCAGCAGCTTATTTGGGGGGACTAATGAAAAACTGTTTTTT . TRBJ1-4 . TRBV7-9
CASSFGGPLETQYF TGTGCCAGCAGTTTTGGCGGTCCACTGGAGACCCAGTACTTC . TRBJ2-5 many TRBV12-3/TRBV12-4
CASGQERKTQYF TGTGCCAGCGGGCAGGAGAGGAAGACCCAGTACTTC . TRBJ2-5 many TRBV2
CASSSRAGAHSNQPQHF TGTGCCAGCAGCTCCCGGGCTGGAGCTCATAGCAATCAGCCCCAGCATTTT . TRBJ1-5 . TRBV7-8
CASSLEPGEDTEAFF TGCGCCAGCAGCTTGGAGCCAGGGGAAGACACTGAAGCTTTCTTT . TRBJ1-1 . TRBV5-1
CASSATDRGQGGYTF TGTGCCAGCAGCGCTACGGACAGGGGGCAGGGTGGCTACACCTTC TRBD1 TRBJ1-2 . TRBV6-1
CASSQVWAPPGNTIYF TGCGCCAGCAGCCAAGTATGGGCGCCTCCTGGAAACACCATATATTTT . TRBJ1-3 . TRBV4-3
CASRGDRASYEQYF TGTGCCAGCAGAGGGGACAGGGCTTCCTACGAGCAGTACTTC TRBD1 TRBJ2-7 . TRBV2